This entry features one T cell receptor beta chain sequence. What it recognizes is unknown. The CDR3 sequence is 16 residues long. V lost 5 bases to trimming and J lost 6 bases; unmatched junction nucleotides: 4. Germline assignment: CDR1 SGHNT and CDR2 YENEEA. These data come from a study of cytomegalovirus exposure and HLA in healthy donors. Broader study findings: There were reportedly fewer N-insertions in an Asian-associated ancestry cluster than the roughly 670-donor mean, in a later analysis. As a later analysis showed, a missense DCLRE1C variant was linked to trimming of TCR beta V- and J-genes.

Vbeta (60) and Jbeta (13) primers were used in the PCR. TCRdb keeps only in-frame clones here, not all; method: immunoSEQ multiplex PCR. The sample consists of just over 150,000 clones, approximately 72% of them appearing once. These donors counted as nominally healthy when sampled, but unrecorded immune exposures were likely. This TCR came from a man aged 35 to 55 in good health and CMV-seropositive. The V call is TRBV11-3, the J call TRBJ2-2, with 15 bases matching TRBD2. The sequenced sample was PBMCs. CDR3 sequence reads: CASSAGLAGGAGELFF. CDR3 nucleotide sequence: TGTGCCAGCAGCGCTGGACTAGCGGGGGGGGCCGGGGAGCTGTTTTTT.